This is a list of T cell receptor beta chains from one sample in a study of cytomegalovirus exposure and HLA in healthy donors. Some clones are missing from TCRdb's copy, which holds only in-frame ones; the method was immunoSEQ multiplex PCR. The repertoire holds over 85,000 clones, with less than 70% as singletons. Material for sequencing was PBMCs. The source is a female donor in good health and CMV-seronegative. CDR3s include the opening cysteine and the closing phenylalanine or tryptophan.

TRBV9,TRBJ1-5,CASSVDRTTLNQPQHF
TRBV7-7,TRBJ2-2,CASSRGQGGYTGELFF
TRBV5-1,TRBJ1-1,CASSLGRDYTEAFF
TRBV4-3,TRBJ1-2,CASSQGWAGKPSKDGYTF
TRBV14,TRBJ1-2,CASSQVRAGAPYGYTF
TRBV4-1,TRBJ2-1,CASSQERRDYNEQFF
TRBV7-3,TRBJ2-1,CASSFRRGLSNEQFF
TRBV13,TRBJ1-1,CASSLRGTEAFF
TRBV9,TRBJ2-2,CASSVASDRGKANTGELFF
TRBV5-1,TRBJ2-7,CASSLTGGQDEQYF
TRBV7-9,TRBJ1-2,CASRRQGGSYGYTF
TRBV7-3,TRBJ2-1,CASSLRAGLAYNEQFF
TRBV2,TRBJ2-2,CASRGQGKGELFF
TRBV7-9,TRBJ2-7,CASSFMREQYF
TRBV5-1,TRBJ2-1,CASSPNRGSYNEQFF
TRBV7-2,TRBJ1-4,CASSSGITNEKLFF
TRBV5-6,TRBJ1-1,CASSLDPSEAFF
TRBV10-1,TRBJ1-1,CASSPGYTEAFF
TRBV6-1,TRBJ1-5,CASIEQGNQPQHF
TRBV19,TRBJ1-2,CASSITGGGGYGYTF
TRBV5-6,TRBJ2-7,CASSLGLELAGTYEQYF
TRBV28,TRBJ1-3,CASSWGGYSGNTIYF
TRBV6-5,TRBJ1-1,CASSYSWGINTEAFF
TRBV7-9,TRBJ1-5,CASSPGHPNQPQHF
TRBV7-8,TRBJ2-7,CASSLLREGNYEQYF
TRBV5-1,TRBJ2-7,CASKETGSGEQYF
TRBV19,TRBJ1-5,CASSIGGGSNQPQHF
TRBV7-2,TRBJ1-1,CASSLGWAGREAFF
TRBV6-1,TRBJ1-5,CASSETVSNQPQHF